This T cell receptor beta chain came from a study of blood T cell repertoires in COVID-19. At the level of the study: The United States, Italy and Spain supplied acute and convalescent COVID-19 samples.

Produced via immunoSEQ multiplex PCR; TCRdb's table is partial and in-frame only. This table holds approximately 96,000 clones, about 84% found once. The material sequenced was peripheral blood. The origin of this receptor is an elderly woman with acute or convalescent COVID-19.

CDR3 sequence reads: CASSLSGLQNTEAFF. The CDR3 DNA follows: TGCGCCAGCAGCTTGTCGGGACTACAGAACACTGAAGCTTTCTTT. V and J are TRBV5-1 and TRBJ1-1; tentative D call: TRBD1 (5 bases). Germline V gives CDR1 SGHRS, CDR2 YFSETQ. The CDR3 has 15 amino acids. Trimming removed 1 base from V and 1 base from J, with 11 bases in between.